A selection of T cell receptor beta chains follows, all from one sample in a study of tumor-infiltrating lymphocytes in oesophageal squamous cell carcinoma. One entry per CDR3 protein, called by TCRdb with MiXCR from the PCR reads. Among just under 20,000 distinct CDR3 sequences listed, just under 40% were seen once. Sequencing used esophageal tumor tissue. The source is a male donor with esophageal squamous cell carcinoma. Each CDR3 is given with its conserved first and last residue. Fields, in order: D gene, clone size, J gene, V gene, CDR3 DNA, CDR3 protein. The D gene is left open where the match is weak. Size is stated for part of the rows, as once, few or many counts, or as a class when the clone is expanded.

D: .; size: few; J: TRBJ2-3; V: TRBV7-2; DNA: TGTGCCAGCAGCTTAGCGCTAAGCTTCGGGGAGGATACGCAGTATTTT; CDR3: CASSLALSFGEDTQYF
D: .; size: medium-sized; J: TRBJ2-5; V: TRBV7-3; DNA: TGTGCCAGCAGTAGAGGGAAATCGGAGACCCAGTACTTC; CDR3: CASSRGKSETQYF
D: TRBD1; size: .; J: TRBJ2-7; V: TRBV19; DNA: TGTGCCAGTAGTAGGGACAGGGGATTAGTTGAGCAGTACTTC; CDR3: CASSRDRGLVEQYF
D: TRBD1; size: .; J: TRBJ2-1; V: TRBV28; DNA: TGTGCCAGCAGGCGAACAGGGGTCAATGAGCAGTTCTTC; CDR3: CASRRTGVNEQFF
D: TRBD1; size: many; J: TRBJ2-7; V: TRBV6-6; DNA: TGTGCCAGCAGTTACACGACAGGGGGCGACGAGCAGTACTTC; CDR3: CASSYTTGGDEQYF
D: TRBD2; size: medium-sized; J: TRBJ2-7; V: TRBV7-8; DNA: TGTGCCAGCAGCCCTGGGACTAGCGGGAGGTCCTACGAGCAGTACTTC; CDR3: CASSPGTSGRSYEQYF
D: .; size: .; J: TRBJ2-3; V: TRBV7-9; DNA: TGTGCCAGCAGCTTAGCGGGTATCCATTCACCCCTCCACTTC; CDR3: CASSLAGIHSPLHF
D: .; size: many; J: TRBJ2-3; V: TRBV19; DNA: TGTGCCAGTAGTGCAAAAAGGGATTTCACAGATACGCAGTATTTT; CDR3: CASSAKRDFTDTQYF
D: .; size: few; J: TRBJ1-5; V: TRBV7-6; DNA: TGTGCCAGCAGCTTAGGAGGGGTGAGCAATCAGCCCCAGCATTTT; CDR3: CASSLGGVSNQPQHF
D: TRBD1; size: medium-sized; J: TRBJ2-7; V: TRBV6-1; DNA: TGTGCCAGCAGTAGACGCGGGACAGGAGTTAACGAGCAGTACTTC; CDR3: CASSRRGTGVNEQYF
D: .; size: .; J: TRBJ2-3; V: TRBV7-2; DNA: TGTGCCAGCAGCTTCCTGAAAGATACGCAGTATTTT; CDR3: CASSFLKDTQYF
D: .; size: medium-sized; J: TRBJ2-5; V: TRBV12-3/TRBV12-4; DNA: TGTGCCAGCAACTGGGAGGGGGCAACCCAGTACTTC; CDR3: CASNWEGATQYF
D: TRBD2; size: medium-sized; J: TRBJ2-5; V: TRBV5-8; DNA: TGTGCCAGCAGCTTAGGGAGTAGCGGGTCTCAAGAGACCCAGTACTTC; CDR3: CASSLGSSGSQETQYF
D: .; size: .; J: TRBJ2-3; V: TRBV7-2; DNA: TGTGCCAGCAGCGCTGCCGCTGGCACAGATACGCAGTATTTT; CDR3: CASSAAAGTDTQYF
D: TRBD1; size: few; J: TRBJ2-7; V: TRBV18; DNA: TGTGCCAGCTCTAGAGGGACAGGGGACCTATCCTACGAGCAGTACTTC; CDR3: CASSRGTGDLSYEQYF
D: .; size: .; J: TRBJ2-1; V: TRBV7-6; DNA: TGTGCCAGCAGCTTAGGGAAGACGGTGTACAATGAGCAGTTCTTC; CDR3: CASSLGKTVYNEQFF
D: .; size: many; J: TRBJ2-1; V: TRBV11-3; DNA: TGTGCCAGCAGCCGACTAGGGAGCTCCTACAATGAGCAGTTCTTC; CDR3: CASSRLGSSYNEQFF
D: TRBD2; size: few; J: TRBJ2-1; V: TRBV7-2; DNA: TGTGCCAGCAGCTTCACTAGCGGTCTAAGCTCCTACAATGAGCAGTTCTTC; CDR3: CASSFTSGLSSYNEQFF
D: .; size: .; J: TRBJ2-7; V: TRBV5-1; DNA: TGCGCCAGCACCTATTCCGGGGCAGGGGAGCACGAGCAGTACTTC; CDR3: CASTYSGAGEHEQYF
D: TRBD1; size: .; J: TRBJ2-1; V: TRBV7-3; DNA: TGTGCCAGCAGCTCATTACAGGGGGTGTACAATGAGCAGTTCTTC; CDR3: CASSSLQGVYNEQFF
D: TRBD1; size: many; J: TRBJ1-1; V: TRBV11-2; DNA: TGTGCCAGCACCTTTAGGACAGGGATGAAGGACACTGAAGCTTTCTTT; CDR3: CASTFRTGMKDTEAFF
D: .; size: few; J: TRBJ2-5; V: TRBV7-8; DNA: TGTGCCAGCAGCCCGCGGCTTAGGGGGCAAGAGACCCAGTACTTC; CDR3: CASSPRLRGQETQYF
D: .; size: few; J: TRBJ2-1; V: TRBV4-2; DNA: TGTGCCAGCAGCCAAGATCGTAGAGGGGGTTACAATGAGCAGTTCTTC; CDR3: CASSQDRRGGYNEQFF
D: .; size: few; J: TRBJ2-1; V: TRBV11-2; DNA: TGTGCCAGCAGCTTAGTTCCTAGCGTCTACAATGAGCAGTTCTTC; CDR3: CASSLVPSVYNEQFF
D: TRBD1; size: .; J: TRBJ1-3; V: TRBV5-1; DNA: TGCGCCAGCAGCCGGGGACAGGGAGGTCCTGGAAACACCATATATTTT; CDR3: CASSRGQGGPGNTIYF
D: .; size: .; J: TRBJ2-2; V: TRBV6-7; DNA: TGTGCCAGCAGTTACCCGGGGGCGAACACCGGGGAGCTGTTTTTT; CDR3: CASSYPGANTGELFF
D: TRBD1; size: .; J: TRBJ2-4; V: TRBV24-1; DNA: TGTGCCACCAGTGATCCGGGACAGGGACTCATTCAGTACTTC; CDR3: CATSDPGQGLIQYF
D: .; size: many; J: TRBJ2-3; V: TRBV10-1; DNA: TGCGCCAGCGGACCTCGGTTGGATACGCAGTATTTT; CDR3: CASGPRLDTQYF
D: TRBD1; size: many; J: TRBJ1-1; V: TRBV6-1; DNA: TGTGCCAGCAGTTATACAGGGGGCCTGAACACTGAAGCTTTCTTT; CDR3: CASSYTGGLNTEAFF
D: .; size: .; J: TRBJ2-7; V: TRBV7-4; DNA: TGTGCCAGCAGCTTTTTCGGCGGAAAATCCTACGAGCAGTACTTC; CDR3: CASSFFGGKSYEQYF
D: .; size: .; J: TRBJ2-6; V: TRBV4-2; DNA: TGTGCCAGCAGACAAGATGAGCACGCCTTCTCTGGGGCCAACGTCCTGACTTTC; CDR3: CASRQDEHAFSGANVLTF
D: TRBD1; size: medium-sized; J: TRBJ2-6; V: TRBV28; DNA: TGTGCCAGCAGTTTATCCATTACCGGGACAGGGACCAGTAGCTCTGGGGCCAACGTCCTGACTTTC; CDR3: CASSLSITGTGTSSSGANVLTF
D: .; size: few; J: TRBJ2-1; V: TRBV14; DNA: TGTGCCAGCAGCCCCAGGGACTACAATGAGCAGTTCTTC; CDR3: CASSPRDYNEQFF
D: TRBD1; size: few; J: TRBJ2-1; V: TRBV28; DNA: TGTGCCAGCAGTCCGATCCCCGGGACAGGTCTAAGGGGTGAGCAGTTCTTC; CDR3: CASSPIPGTGLRGEQFF
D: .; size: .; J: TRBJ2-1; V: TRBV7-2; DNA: TGTGCCAGCAGCTCGGGGGTTTCCCATGAGCAGTTCTTC; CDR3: CASSSGVSHEQFF
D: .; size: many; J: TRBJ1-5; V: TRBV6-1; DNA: TGTGCCAGCAGACCTGGGACTATAATTGGTCAGCCCCAGCATTTT; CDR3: CASRPGTIIGQPQHF
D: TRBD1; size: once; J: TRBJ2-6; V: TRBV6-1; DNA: TGTGCCGGGACAGGCCTTTACTCTGGGGCCAACGTCCTGACTTTC; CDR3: CAGTGLYSGANVLTF
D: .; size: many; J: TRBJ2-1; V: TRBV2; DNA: TGTGCCAGCAGTGAAAGTTGGGGGGCGAATGAGCAGTTCTTC; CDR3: CASSESWGANEQFF
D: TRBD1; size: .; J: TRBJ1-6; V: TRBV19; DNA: TGTGCCAGTAGGCTGGGACAGGACAATTCACCCCTCCACTTT; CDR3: CASRLGQDNSPLHF
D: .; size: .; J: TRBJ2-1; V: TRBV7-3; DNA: TGTGCCAGCAGCTTAGATTCTCCGCATAGCTCCTACAATGAGCAGTTCTTC; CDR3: CASSLDSPHSSYNEQFF
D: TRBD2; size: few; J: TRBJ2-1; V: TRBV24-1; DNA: TGTGCCACCAGTGACCCCGGACTAGCGGGAGCCGTAGATACGCAGTTCTTC; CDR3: CATSDPGLAGAVDTQFF
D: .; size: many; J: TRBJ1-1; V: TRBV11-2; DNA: TGTGCCAGCAGCTTTACACAGAGCAACACTGAAGCTTTCTTT; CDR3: CASSFTQSNTEAFF
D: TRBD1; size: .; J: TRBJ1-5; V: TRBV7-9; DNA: TGTGCCAGCACAAGGGGGCAGGGGAATCAGCCCCAGCATTTT; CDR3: CASTRGQGNQPQHF
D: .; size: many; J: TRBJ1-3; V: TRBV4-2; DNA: TGTGCCAGCAGCCAAGGACCGCTGAGCTCTGGAAACACCATATATTTT; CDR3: CASSQGPLSSGNTIYF
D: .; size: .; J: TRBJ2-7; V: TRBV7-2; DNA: TGTGCCAGCAGCTGGACACACGAGCAGTACTTC; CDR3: CASSWTHEQYF
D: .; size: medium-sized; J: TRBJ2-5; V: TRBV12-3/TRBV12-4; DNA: TGTGCCAGCAGTTTAGTGGGGTTGGGTCGAGAGACCCAGTACTTC; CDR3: CASSLVGLGRETQYF
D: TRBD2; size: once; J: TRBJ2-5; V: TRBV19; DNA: TGTGCCAGTAGTAGGACTAGCGGGGAGGCGGAGACCCAGTACTTC; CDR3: CASSRTSGEAETQYF
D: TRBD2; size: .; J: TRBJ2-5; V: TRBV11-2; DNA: TGTGCCAGCAAGTCGACTAGCGGGAGTCTAAATTTCCAAGAGACCCAGTACTTC; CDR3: CASKSTSGSLNFQETQYF
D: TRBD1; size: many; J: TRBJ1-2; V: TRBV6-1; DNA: TGTGCCAGCTCAGGACAGGGGGTGGGAGGCTACACCTTC; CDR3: CASSGQGVGGYTF